This T cell receptor (beta chain) came from a study of OX40 agonist ivuxolimab in advanced cancers. Study-level background: The study gave patients intravenous ivuxolimab at 0.01 to 10 mg/kg every 2 weeks. Study conclusions and caveats: At doses 0.1 to 3.0 mg/kg, CD4+ and CD8+ clones expanded.

Using immunoSEQ multiplex PCR, the repertoire was profiled, and TCRdb retains in-frame clones only, with some absent. Of 80,000 to 100,000 clones in the sample, about 83% were seen once. Worth noting for this clone: Its antigen is as yet unknown.

The CDR3 covers 13 residues. Germline assignment: CDR1 MNHEY and CDR2 SVGAGI. J lost 9 bases, V lost 5 bases, and 6 bases had no gene match. V usage is TRBV6-5 and J usage is TRBJ2-1; 8 bases match TRBD2. The TCR was taken from an adult with an advanced solid tumor such as melanoma, head and neck, liver or kidney cancer. The sample consisted of CD4+ or CD8+ T cells sorted from blood, taken in a trial of the OX40 agonist ivuxolimab. CDR3 in DNA: TGTGCCAGCAGTCCACTGAGCGGGGGTGAGCAGTTCTTC. It encodes CASSPLSGGEQFF.